This passage covers 23 T cell receptor beta chains from one sample sequenced in a study of cytomegalovirus exposure and HLA in healthy donors. PCR involved 60 Vbeta and 13 Jbeta primers. This table comes from immunoSEQ multiplex PCR, and its TCRdb copy is limited to in-frame clones, with some not included. The table lists 200,000 or so clones, 82% of them singletons. Sequencing was performed on PBMCs. All receptors come from a woman aged 18-29 years in good health and CMV-seronegative.

This clone was found once. Other DNA sequences in this specimen translate into the identical CDR3. This sequence joins TRBV28 and TRBJ2-7; D unresolved. Trimming removed 1 base at V and 2 bases at J, with 3 bases between. The CDR3 runs to 12 residues. Germline V CDR1 and CDR2: MDHEN, SYDVKM. For the CDR3, the DNA is TGTGCCAGCAGTTTATTCACCTACGAGCAGTACTTC. As protein: CASSLFTYEQYF.

The chain employs TRBV5-1 and TRBJ1-5, with D perhaps matching TRBD1 (5 bases). This CDR3 contains 15 residues. V lost 1 base and J lost 2, with 10 bases in between. From germline, CDR1 is SGHRS and CDR2 YFSETQ. Written as DNA, the CDR3 is TGCGCCAGCAGCTTGACATCGGGGGGCAATCAGCCCCAGCATTTT. As protein: CASSLTSGGNQPQHF.

V gene TRBV6-5 combines with J gene TRBJ2-1, with D perhaps TRBD2 (7 bases). This CDR3 spans 15 amino acids. Germline-derived CDR1 and CDR2 are MNHEY and SVGAGI. The V end was cut by 0 bases, the J end by 9 bases, with 15 bases between. The CDR3 nucleotides are TGTGCCAGCAGTTACTCGCGGGGGCCACCCGGTGAGCAGTTCTTC. This gives the protein CASSYSRGPPGEQFF.

This chain uses TRBV13 with TRBJ2-2, with D unclear. The CDR3 contains 15 residues. Trimming removed 0 bases from V and 2 bases from J, with 7 bases in between. Per the germline V gene, CDR1 is PRHDT and CDR2 is FYEKMQ (reference sequence). The CDR3, as DNA: TGTGCCAGCAGCTTAGGGACTTATAACACCGGGGAGCTGTTTTTT. Its translation: CASSLGTYNTGELFF.

The rearrangement uses TRBV4-2 and TRBJ1-4; tentatively, D is TRBD1 (6 bases). V dropped 4 bases and J dropped 2 bases, with 14 bases sitting between them. Germline loops: CDR1 LGHNA, CDR2 YNFKEQ. The CDR3 consists of 16 residues. This chain's CDR3 is CASSPQGRATNEKLFF. In nucleotides, the CDR3 is TGTGCCAGCAGCCCCCAGGGGAGAGCTACTAATGAAAAACTGTTTTTT.

This CDR3 reads CSGRTGGEDTEAFF. The DNA of the CDR3 is TGCAGCGGTAGGACAGGGGGCGAGGACACTGAAGCTTTCTTT. The chain links TRBV29-1 to TRBJ1-1, with 11 bases fitting TRBD1. The germline gives CDR1 SQVTM, CDR2 ANQGSEA. Trimming removed 7 bases from V and 3 bases from J; junction bases left unmatched: 7. The CDR3 runs to 14 residues.

In its sample, this clone was seen a few times. The V call is TRBV4-2, the J call TRBJ2-7; D unresolved. V was trimmed by 0 bases and J by 4 bases, leaving 10 bases between them. CDR3 size: 14 residues. The germline gives CDR1 LGHNA, CDR2 YNFKEQ. The CDR3 reads CASSQDGLLYEQYF. The CDR3, as DNA: TGTGCCAGCAGCCAAGATGGGCTTTTATACGAGCAGTACTTC.

The DNA of the CDR3 is TGTGCCTGGAGAGGGGCAGGTGAAGAGACCCAGTACTTC. Translation: CAWRGAGEETQYF. This chain uses TRBV30 with TRBJ2-5, with D possibly TRBD1 on 5 matching bases. CDR1 is GTSNPN and CDR2 is SVGIG in the germline V gene (reference sequence). V dropped 3 bases and J dropped 3 bases, with 11 bases sitting between them. This CDR3 has 13 amino acids.

J is TRBJ2-7 and V is TRBV19; D might be TRBD2 (5 bases). Germline V gene sequence: CDR1 LNHDA, CDR2 SQIVND (reference sequence). The CDR3 is 18 amino acids. V lost 3 bases to trimming and J lost 2 bases, with 23 bases between them. Written as DNA, the CDR3 is TGTGCCAGTAGTATGAGGGTCGGCACCAAAACGGGAACCTACGAGCAGTACTTC. Protein product: CASSMRVGTKTGTYEQYF.

This clone has just one count. This rearrangement joins TRBV7-9 to TRBJ2-1; TRBD2 agrees at 15 bases. The CDR3 covers 17 residues. With V trimmed by 5 bases and J by 6 bases, 8 bases remained unmatched. Looked up from germline, CDR1 is SEHNR and CDR2 is FQNEAQ (reference sequence). CDR3 sequence: CASSQGLAGGSPNEQFF. The CDR3 bases are TGTGCCAGCAGCCAGGGACTAGCGGGAGGTTCTCCCAATGAGCAGTTCTTC.

V and J are TRBV5-1 and TRBJ1-2; 7 bases map to TRBD1. Trimming took 0 bases from V and 7 from J; bases not matched to a gene: 0. The CDR3 is 12 amino acids. Germline V gives CDR1 SGHRS, CDR2 YFSETQ. This CDR3 is CASSLAGGGYTF. CDR3 DNA: TGCGCCAGCAGCTTGGCAGGGGGTGGCTACACCTTC.

The V call is TRBV6-5, the J call TRBJ2-1; TRBD2 matches at 7 bases. Per germline, CDR1 MNHEY and CDR2 SVGAGI. The ends lost 2 bases at V and 4 bases at J; junction bases unmatched: 8. This CDR3 comprises 16 residues. CDR3 DNA sequence: TGTGCCAGCAGTTACGTCCGCGGGAGTGATTACAATGAGCAGTTCTTC. As protein: CASSYVRGSDYNEQFF.

The V gene is TRBV28, the J gene TRBJ1-4; TRBD1 is a possible D gene (5 bases). Germline CDR1 is MDHEN and CDR2 is SYDVKM. The CDR3 is 14 amino acids. V was clipped by 6 bases and J by 8 bases, with 16 bases between them. The CDR3 protein is CASSTLQGGEKLFF. CDR3 nucleotide sequence: TGTGCCAGCAGCACATTGCAGGGAGGCGAAAAACTGTTTTTT.

This clone was picked up a small number of times. The chain couples TRBV27 to TRBJ2-7; D uncertain. The V end lost 5 bases, the J end lost 0 bases, and 14 bases lay between the germline ends. The germline gives CDR1 MNHEY, CDR2 SMNVEV (reference sequence). The CDR3 consists of 15 residues. This CDR3 is CASSPEQVLSYEQYF. DNA for the CDR3: TGTGCCAGCAGTCCTGAGCAGGTCCTCTCCTACGAGCAGTACTTC.

The J gene is TRBJ2-5, the V gene TRBV11-1; the match to TRBD2 covers 12 bases. V lost 2 bases and J lost 5; bases outside the gene matches: 6. This CDR3 is 16 amino acids long. Germline assignment: CDR1 SGHAT and CDR2 FQDESV (reference sequence). The CDR3 bases are TGTGCCAGCAGCTTATCTAGCGGGAGGGCCGAGGAGACCCAGTACTTC. Residues: CASSLSSGRAEETQYF.

The chain recombines TRBV28 with TRBJ2-7; no firm D call. Germline assignment: CDR1 MDHEN and CDR2 SYDVKM. The CDR3 has 12 residues. With 2 bases removed from V and 4 bases from J, the gap between germline ends came to 6 bases. The CDR3 loop reads CASSLNRYEQYF. The CDR3 coding sequence is TGTGCCAGCAGTTTAAATCGGTACGAGCAGTACTTC.

This chain links TRBV19 with TRBJ2-7; TRBD1 matches 9 bases. The CDR3 sequence is 17 residues long. Germline trimming cut 5 bases from V and 1 base from J; bases unmatched to any gene: 12. CDR1 LNHDA and CDR2 SQIVND come from the germline V gene (reference sequence). Here the CDR3 reads CASSPQLTGTGSYEQYF. The CDR3 DNA reads TGTGCCAGTAGTCCTCAACTCACCGGGACAGGGTCCTACGAGCAGTACTTC. The full variable domain, in which reference TRBV19 and TRBJ2-7 provide the parts outside the CDR3, is DGGITQSPKYLFRKEGQNVTLSCEQNLNHDAMYWYRQDPGQGLRLIYYSQIVNDFQKGDIAEGYSVSREKKESFPLTVTSAQKNPTAFYLCASSPQLTGTGSYEQYFGPGTRLTVT.

This clone was observed a handful of times. V gene TRBV18 combines with J gene TRBJ2-1; 7 bases are a match to TRBD2. With 2 bases clipped from V and 5 bases from J, the junction kept 9 bases outside the gene matches. The CDR3 sequence is 16 residues long. CDR1 and CDR2 from the germline V gene are KGHSH and LQKENI. CDR3 residues: CASSPWEAGRNNEQFF. In DNA, the CDR3 is TGTGCCAGCTCACCATGGGAAGCGGGACGCAACAATGAGCAGTTCTTC.

The chain uses TRBV6-6 and TRBJ2-7; TRBD2 agrees at 9 bases. The trim removed 5 bases at V and 3 bases at J, leaving 8 bases unmatched. In germline, CDR1 is MNHNY, CDR2 SVGAGI (reference sequence). The CDR3 sequence is 15 residues long. CDR3 DNA sequence: TGTGCCAGCAGTCCCCTAGTTAGCGGGGGCTACGAGCAGTACTTC. It translates to CASSPLVSGGYEQYF.

The chain uses TRBV27 and TRBJ2-7; 11 positions agree with TRBD1. There are 15 residues in the CDR3. Trimming took 7 bases from V and 2 from J; bases not matched to a gene: 7. CDR1 MNHEY and CDR2 SMNVEV come from the germline V gene (reference sequence). CDR3 DNA: TGTGCCAGCACCATAGGACAGGGGGCGACCTACGAGCAGTACTTC. Translated, it gives CASTIGQGATYEQYF.

The chain uses TRBV18 and TRBJ2-2; no clear D gene. Germline assignment: CDR1 KGHSH and CDR2 LQKENI. The CDR3 has 14 amino acids. V was trimmed by 0 bases and J by 6 bases, leaving 8 bases between them. The CDR3 sequence is CASSPPNPAGELFF. CDR3 DNA sequence: TGTGCCAGCTCACCACCTAATCCGGCCGGGGAGCTGTTTTTT.

The chain links TRBV5-8 to TRBJ1-5; weak D call: TRBD1 (5 bases). The CDR3 is 16 residues long. The V end lost 0 bases, the J end lost 3 bases, and 13 bases lay between the germline ends. CDR1 is SGHTS, CDR2 YDEGEE, per germline. This CDR3 is CASSLGPGRVNQPQHF. The CDR3 DNA reads TGTGCCAGCAGCTTGGGGCCGGGCAGGGTCAATCAGCCCCAGCATTTT.

The CDR3 is CASSLGSSYEQYF. The CDR3 nucleotides read TGCGCCAGCAGCTTGGGTTCGTCCTACGAGCAGTACTTC. This sequence joins TRBV5-1 and TRBJ2-7; no reliable D call. This CDR3 spans 13 amino acids. The germline V gene has CDR1 SGHRS and CDR2 YFSETQ. Trimming left V 0 bases short and J 1 base short, with 5 bases between.